This entry lists 9 T cell receptor beta chains sequenced from one sample in a study of control samples from healthy donors and cancer patients. Sequencing was performed with immunoSEQ multiplex PCR; in TCRdb, only in-frame clones are kept and a portion is missing. The sample holds about 120,000 clones, roughly 87% seen once. Source material: blood. The receptors shown here come from a man younger than 35 in good health.

This chain joins TRBV5-5 and TRBJ2-7; D is unclear. The CDR3 is 14 residues long. Germline V gene data show CDR1 as SGHKS and CDR2 as YYEKEE (reference sequence). V gave up 0 bases and J gave up 3 bases, with 10 bases separating them. CDR3 amino acids: CASSLADFHYEQYF. CDR3 DNA sequence: TGTGCCAGCAGCTTGGCTGATTTTCACTACGAGCAGTACTTC.

The rearrangement joins TRBV9 to TRBJ1-2; D is undetermined. The CDR3 has 14 residues. V lost 2 bases to trimming and J lost 2 bases, with 10 bases between them. From germline, CDR1 is SGDLS and CDR2 YYNGEE. CDR3 protein: CASSVARSNYGYTF. DNA for the CDR3: TGTGCCAGCAGCGTCGCGAGGTCGAACTATGGCTACACCTTC.

The chain carries TRBV25-1 and TRBJ1-5; 8 nucleotides line up with TRBD1. After removal of 4 bases from V and 7 bases from J, the junction contained 9 bases not matched to a gene. The germline CDR1 and CDR2 sequences are MGHDK and SYGVNS. The CDR3 runs to 15 residues. CDR3 DNA: TGTGCCAGCAGTGCGTCGACAGGGGAAGGGCAGCCCCAGCATTTT. This translates into CASSASTGEGQPQHF.

This sequence joins TRBV4-1 and TRBJ1-2; a weak D match, TRBD1 (6 bases). The germline gives CDR1 MGHRA, CDR2 YSYEKL. Trimming pared 0 bases from V and 2 bases from J, leaving 16 bases between. The CDR3 length is 17 residues. Written as DNA, the CDR3 is TGCGCCAGCAGCCAAGAGAGTGGGGGGGGCTACAACTATGGCTACACCTTC. This codes for CASSQESGGGYNYGYTF.

This chain connects TRBV9 to TRBJ2-7; tentative D call: TRBD2 (5 bases). The V gene lost 0 bases and the J gene lost 3 bases, with 22 bases spanning the gap. CDR3 size: 18 residues. The germline V gene has CDR1 SGDLS and CDR2 YYNGEE. The CDR3 sequence: CASSVGLGGQHRYYEQYF. The CDR3 region has the DNA TGTGCCAGCAGCGTAGGGTTAGGAGGCCAACACAGATACTACGAGCAGTACTTC.

The chain uses TRBV7-3 and TRBJ2-2, with a possible D match to TRBD1 (6 bases). Germline CDR1 and CDR2: SGHTA and FQGTGA. The V gene lost 4 bases and the J gene lost 7 bases, with 10 bases spanning the gap. This CDR3 contains 13 residues. The CDR3 here is CASSSTRGGELFF. CDR3 DNA: TGTGCCAGCAGCTCGACCAGGGGCGGGGAGCTGTTTTTT.

The chain joins TRBV6-2 or TRBV6-3 to TRBJ2-1; 9 positions match TRBD2. With 5 bases clipped from V and 6 bases from J, the junction kept 5 bases outside the gene matches. Germline CDR1 is MNHEY and CDR2 is SVGEGT. The CDR3 totals 14 residues. The CDR3 protein is CASSGQREVNEQFF. CDR3 in DNA: TGTGCCAGCAGTGGTCAGCGGGAGGTCAATGAGCAGTTCTTC.

The rearrangement uses TRBV19 and TRBJ1-6; D gene uncertain. This CDR3 is built from 15 residues. The germline V gene encodes CDR1 LNHDA and CDR2 SQIVND (reference sequence). With 5 bases removed from V and 7 bases from J, the gap between germline ends came to 15 bases. CDR3 in amino acids: CASSFREVRNSPLHF. The CDR3 DNA reads TGTGCCAGTAGTTTCCGAGAAGTACGCAATTCACCCCTCCACTTT.

The chain employs TRBV30 and TRBJ1-1; D is possibly TRBD1 (5 bases). The V end lost 4 bases, the J end lost 2 bases, and 14 bases lay between the germline ends. CDR1 and CDR2 (germline): GTSNPN, SVGIG (reference sequence). The CDR3 covers 14 residues. The chain's CDR3 is CAWKEGRLNTEAFF. The DNA for the CDR3 is TGTGCCTGGAAAGAGGGACGGCTTAACACTGAAGCTTTCTTT.